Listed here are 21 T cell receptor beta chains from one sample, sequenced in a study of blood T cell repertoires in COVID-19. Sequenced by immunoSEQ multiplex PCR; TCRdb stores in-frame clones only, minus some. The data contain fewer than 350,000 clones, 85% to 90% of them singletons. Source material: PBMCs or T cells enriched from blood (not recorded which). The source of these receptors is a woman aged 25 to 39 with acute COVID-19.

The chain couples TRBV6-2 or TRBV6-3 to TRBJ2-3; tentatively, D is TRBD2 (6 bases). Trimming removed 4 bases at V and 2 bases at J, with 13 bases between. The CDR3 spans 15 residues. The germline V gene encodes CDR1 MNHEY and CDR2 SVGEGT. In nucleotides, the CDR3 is TGTGCCAGCAGTTCGACTAGACCCCTCACAGATACGCAGTATTTT. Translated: CASSSTRPLTDTQYF.

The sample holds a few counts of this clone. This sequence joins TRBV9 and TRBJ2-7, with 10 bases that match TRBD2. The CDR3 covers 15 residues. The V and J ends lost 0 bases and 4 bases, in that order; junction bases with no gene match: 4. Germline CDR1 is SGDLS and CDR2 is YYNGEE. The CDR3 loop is CASSVGLAGEYEQYF. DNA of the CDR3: TGTGCCAGCAGCGTAGGGCTAGCGGGAGAGTACGAGCAGTACTTC.

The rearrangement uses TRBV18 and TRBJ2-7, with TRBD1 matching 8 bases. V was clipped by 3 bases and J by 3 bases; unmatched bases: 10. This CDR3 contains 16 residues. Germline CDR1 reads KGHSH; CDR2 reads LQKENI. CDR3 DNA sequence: TGTGCCAGCTCACCCAATATAGGACAGGGCAGCTACGAGCAGTACTTC. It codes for CASSPNIGQGSYEQYF.

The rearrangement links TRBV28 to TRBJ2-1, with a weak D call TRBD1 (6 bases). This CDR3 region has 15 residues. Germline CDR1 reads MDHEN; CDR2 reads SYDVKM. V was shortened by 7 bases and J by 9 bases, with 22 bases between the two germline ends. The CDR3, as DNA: TGTGCCAGCACCTACCCCACAGGGTATCGTAGTGAGCAGTTCTTC. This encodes CASTYPTGYRSEQFF.

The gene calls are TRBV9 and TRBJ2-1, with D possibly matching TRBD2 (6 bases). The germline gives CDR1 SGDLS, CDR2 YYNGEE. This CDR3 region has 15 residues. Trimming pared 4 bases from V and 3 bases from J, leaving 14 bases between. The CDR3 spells CASSIRDSIYNEQFF. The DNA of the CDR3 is TGTGCCAGCAGCATTCGGGACTCCATCTACAATGAGCAGTTCTTC.

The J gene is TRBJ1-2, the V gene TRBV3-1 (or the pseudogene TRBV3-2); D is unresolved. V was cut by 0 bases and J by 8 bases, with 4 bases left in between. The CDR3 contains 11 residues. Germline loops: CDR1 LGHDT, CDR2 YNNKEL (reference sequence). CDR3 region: CASSQDLGYTF. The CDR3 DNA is TGTGCCAGCAGCCAAGATTTAGGCTACACCTTC.

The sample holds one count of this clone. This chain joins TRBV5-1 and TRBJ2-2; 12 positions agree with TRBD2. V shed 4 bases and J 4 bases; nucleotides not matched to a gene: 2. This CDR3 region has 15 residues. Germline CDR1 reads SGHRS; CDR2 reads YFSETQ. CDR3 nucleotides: TGCGCCAGCAGCGGACTAGCGGGACGCACCGGGGAGCTGTTTTTT. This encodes CASSGLAGRTGELFF.

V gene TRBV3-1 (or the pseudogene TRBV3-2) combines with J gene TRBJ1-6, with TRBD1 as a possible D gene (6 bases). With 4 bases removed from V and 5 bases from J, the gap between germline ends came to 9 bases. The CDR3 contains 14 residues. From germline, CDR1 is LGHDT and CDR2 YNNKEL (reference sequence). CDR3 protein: CASSPRQDNSPLHF. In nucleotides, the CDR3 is TGTGCCAGCAGCCCCCGACAGGATAATTCACCCCTCCACTTT.

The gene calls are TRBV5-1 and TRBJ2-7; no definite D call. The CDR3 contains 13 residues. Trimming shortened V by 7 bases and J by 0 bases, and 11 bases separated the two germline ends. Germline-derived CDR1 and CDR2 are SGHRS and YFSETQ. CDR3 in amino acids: CASGHPSSYEQYF. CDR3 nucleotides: TGCGCCAGCGGCCACCCCAGCTCCTACGAGCAGTACTTC.

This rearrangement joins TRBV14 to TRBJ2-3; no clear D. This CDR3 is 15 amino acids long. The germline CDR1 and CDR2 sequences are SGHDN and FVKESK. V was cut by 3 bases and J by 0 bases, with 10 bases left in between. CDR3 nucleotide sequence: TGTGCCAGCAGCCACTCGACACCAAGCACAGATACGCAGTATTTT. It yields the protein CASSHSTPSTDTQYF.

This CDR3 reads CASSEDTTDTQYF. The CDR3 region has the DNA TGTGCCAGCAGTGAAGACACCACAGATACGCAGTATTTT. J is TRBJ2-3 and V is TRBV6-1; D unclear. CDR1 and CDR2 (germline): MNHNS, SASEGT. Trimming shortened V by 1 base and J by 2 bases, and 4 bases separated the two germline ends. CDR3 length equals 13 residues.

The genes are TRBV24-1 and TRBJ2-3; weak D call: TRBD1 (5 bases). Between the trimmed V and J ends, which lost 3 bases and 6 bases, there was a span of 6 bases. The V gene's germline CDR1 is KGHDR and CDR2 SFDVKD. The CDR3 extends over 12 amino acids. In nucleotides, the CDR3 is TGTGCCACCAGTGATCCAGGGGATACGCAGTATTTT. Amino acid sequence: CATSDPGDTQYF.

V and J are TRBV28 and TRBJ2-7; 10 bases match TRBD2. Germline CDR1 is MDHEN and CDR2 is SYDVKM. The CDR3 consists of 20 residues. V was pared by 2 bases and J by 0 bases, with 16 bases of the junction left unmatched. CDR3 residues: CASSLMPFDFSGRNSYEQYF. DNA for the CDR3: TGTGCCAGCAGTTTAATGCCCTTTGACTTTAGCGGGAGGAACTCCTACGAGCAGTACTTC.

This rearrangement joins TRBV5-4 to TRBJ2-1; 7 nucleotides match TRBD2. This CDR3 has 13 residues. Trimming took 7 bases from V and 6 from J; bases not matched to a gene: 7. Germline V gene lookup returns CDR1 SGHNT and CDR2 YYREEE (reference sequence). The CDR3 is CASWGGVRNEQFF. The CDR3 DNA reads TGTGCCAGCTGGGGGGGAGTTCGCAATGAGCAGTTCTTC.

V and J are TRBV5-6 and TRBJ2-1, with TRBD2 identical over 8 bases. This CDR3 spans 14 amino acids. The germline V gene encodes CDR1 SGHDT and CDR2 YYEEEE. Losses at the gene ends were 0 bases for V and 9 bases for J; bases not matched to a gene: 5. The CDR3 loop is CASSLEGLVAEQFF. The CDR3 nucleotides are TGTGCCAGCAGCTTGGAGGGACTAGTCGCTGAGCAGTTCTTC.

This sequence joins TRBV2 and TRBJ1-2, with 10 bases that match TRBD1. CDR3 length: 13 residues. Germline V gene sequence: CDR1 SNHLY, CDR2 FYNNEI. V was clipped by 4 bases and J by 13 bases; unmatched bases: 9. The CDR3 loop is CASSAGTGDTRTF. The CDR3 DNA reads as TGTGCCAGCAGTGCCGGGACAGGGGATACCCGCACCTTC.

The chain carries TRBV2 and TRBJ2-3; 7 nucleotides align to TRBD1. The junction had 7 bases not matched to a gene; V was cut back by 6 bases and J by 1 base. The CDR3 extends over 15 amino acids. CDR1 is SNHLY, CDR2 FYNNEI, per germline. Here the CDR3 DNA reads TGTGCCAGCAGAGCACAGGGGATCGGCACAGATACGCAGTATTTT. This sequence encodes CASRAQGIGTDTQYF. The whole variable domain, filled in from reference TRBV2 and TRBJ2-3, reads EPEVTQTPSHQVTQMGQEVILRCVPISNHLYFYWYRQILGQKVEFLVSFYNNEISEKSEIFDDQFSVERPDGSNFTLKIRSTKLEDSAMYFCASRAQGIGTDTQYFGPGTRLTVL.

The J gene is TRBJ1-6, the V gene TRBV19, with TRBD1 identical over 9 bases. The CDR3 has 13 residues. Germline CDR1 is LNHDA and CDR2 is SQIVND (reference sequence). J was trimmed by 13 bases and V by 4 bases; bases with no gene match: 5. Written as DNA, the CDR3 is TGTGCCAGTAGTAACTCCGGGACAGGGCCCCTCCACTTT. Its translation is CASSNSGTGPLHF.

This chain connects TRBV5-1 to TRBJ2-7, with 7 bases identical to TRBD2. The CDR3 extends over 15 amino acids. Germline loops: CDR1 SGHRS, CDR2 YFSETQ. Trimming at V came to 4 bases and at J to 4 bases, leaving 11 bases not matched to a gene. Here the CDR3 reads CASSREGLGPYEQYF. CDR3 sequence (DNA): TGCGCCAGCAGCAGGGAGGGTTTAGGGCCTTACGAGCAGTACTTC.

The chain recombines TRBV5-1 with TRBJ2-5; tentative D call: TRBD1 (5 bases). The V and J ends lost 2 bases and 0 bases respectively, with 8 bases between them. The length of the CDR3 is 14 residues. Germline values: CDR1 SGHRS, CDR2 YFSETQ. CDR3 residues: CASSFSRDQETQYF. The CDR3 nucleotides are TGCGCCAGCAGCTTTTCCAGGGACCAAGAGACCCAGTACTTC.

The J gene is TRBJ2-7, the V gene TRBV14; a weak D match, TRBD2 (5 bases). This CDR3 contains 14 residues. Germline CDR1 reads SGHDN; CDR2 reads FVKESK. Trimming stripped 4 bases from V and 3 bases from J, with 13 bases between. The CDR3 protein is CASSPRTLHYEQYF. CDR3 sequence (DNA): TGTGCCAGCAGCCCCCGGACTTTACACTACGAGCAGTACTTC.